Listed here are 26 T cell receptor beta chains from one sample, sequenced in a study of T cells after yellow fever vaccination. TCRdb itself ran the 5' RACE reads through MiXCR, one entry per CDR3 protein. The sample holds 150,000 or so distinct CDR3 sequences, over 7% seen once. Sequenced here: CD8+ T cells sorted from PBMCs, sampled 45 days after the yellow fever booster vaccination. These receptors were collected from a young man who received the YFV17D yellow fever vaccine.

This clonotype occurred a few times. The rearrangement links TRBV7-6 to TRBJ2-7, with D uncertain. Trimming took off 11 bases at V and 2 bases at J, with 13 bases between the two ends. The germline gives CDR1 SGHVS, CDR2 FNYEAQ. CDR3 length: 12 amino acids. The CDR3 here is CASGIGPYEQYF. In nucleotides, the CDR3 is TGTGCCTCCGGCATAGGGCCCTACGAGCAGTACTTC.

The J gene is TRBJ2-6, the V gene TRBV20-1, with 7 bases identical to TRBD1. Germline lookup yields CDR1 DFQATT and CDR2 SNEGSKA (reference sequence). Trimming at V came to 6 bases and at J to 0 bases, leaving 8 bases not matched to a gene. The CDR3 length is 16 residues. Here the CDR3 reads CSARTGEDSGANVLTF. DNA of the CDR3: TGCAGTGCCCGGACAGGTGAAGACTCTGGGGCCAACGTCCTGACTTTC.

The CDR3 reads CASSQRGMSYNEQFF. CDR3 DNA: TGCGCCAGCAGCCAACGCGGAATGTCCTACAATGAGCAGTTCTTC. The chain has TRBV4-1 and TRBJ2-1, with D hard to call. The germline CDR1 and CDR2 sequences are MGHRA and YSYEKL. The CDR3 consists of 15 residues. The V end lost 2 bases, the J end lost 1 base, and 9 bases lay between the germline ends.

The CDR3 is CASSHRTGGGEAFF. As DNA, the CDR3 is TGTGCCAGCAGTCACCGGACAGGGGGCGGTGAAGCTTTCTTT. The V and J genes are TRBV6-2 or TRBV6-3 and TRBJ1-1; 11 bases line up with TRBD1. Germline-derived CDR1 and CDR2 are MNHEY and SVGEGT. The CDR3 contains 14 residues. Trimming cost V 5 bases and J 7 bases; bases outside gene matches: 6.

V and J are TRBV6-5 and TRBJ2-6; D not resolved. Germline V gene data show CDR1 as MNHEY and CDR2 as SVGAGI. The CDR3 is 15 amino acids. Trimming shortened V by 4 bases and J by 4 bases, and 11 bases separated the two germline ends. In DNA, the CDR3 is TGTGCCAGCAGTTTTGACACGTCAGGGGCCAACGTCCTGACTTTC. Its translation is CASSFDTSGANVLTF.

This clonotype was counted between two and nine times. The rearrangement links TRBV6-6 to TRBJ1-1; the D is unclear. Germline values: CDR1 MNHNY, CDR2 SVGAGI (reference sequence). Trimming took 2 bases from V and 0 from J, leaving 13 bases between them. This CDR3 is built from 16 residues. CDR3 protein: CASSYRTGSMNTEAFF. CDR3 nucleotides: TGTGCCAGCAGTTACCGTACGGGATCAATGAACACTGAAGCTTTCTTT.

The genes are TRBV9 and TRBJ1-2; D remains unclear. This CDR3 has 15 residues. V was pared by 4 bases and J by 4 bases, with 17 bases between. Germline-derived CDR1 and CDR2 are SGDLS and YYNGEE. Here the CDR3 DNA reads TGTGCCAGCAGCACCGTGGAGACACGGAGCTATGGCTACACCTTC. Translation: CASSTVETRSYGYTF.

This chain uses TRBV5-1 with TRBJ2-5, with D perhaps matching TRBD1 (5 bases). The CDR3 is made up of 15 amino acids. Trimming left V 7 bases short and J 5 bases short, with 21 bases between. Germline CDR1 reads SGHRS; CDR2 reads YFSETQ. As DNA, the CDR3 is TGCGCCAGCTGCCCGTGGGGTGGCCCAGGGGAGACCCAGTACTTC. As protein: CASCPWGGPGETQYF.

The J gene is TRBJ1-2, the V gene TRBV12-3 or TRBV12-4; D is perhaps TRBD1 (6 bases). The CDR3 is 15 amino acids. The ends were cut back, 5 bases at V and 4 bases at J, with 17 bases in the middle. As DNA, the CDR3 is TGTGCCAGCAGTCCGTCATGGGGGGCAGCCTATGGCTACACCTTC. Encoded protein: CASSPSWGAAYGYTF.

This clonotype was picked up a small number of times. The chain has TRBV13 and TRBJ2-3; D unresolved. Germline values: CDR1 PRHDT, CDR2 FYEKMQ (reference sequence). Trimming shortened V by 0 bases and J by 0 bases, and 7 bases separated the two germline ends. The CDR3 runs to 15 residues. CDR3: CASSLGGDSTDTQYF. The CDR3 DNA follows: TGTGCCAGCAGCTTAGGCGGCGACAGCACAGATACGCAGTATTTT.

This clonotype was seen a handful of times. The genes are TRBV6-5 and TRBJ2-2; either TRBD1 or TRBD2 may fit D (5 bases each). The CDR3 covers 14 residues. CDR1 and CDR2 (germline): MNHEY, SVGAGI. Trimming stripped 5 bases from V and 4 bases from J, with 11 bases between. CDR3 coding DNA: TGTGCCAGCAGTCAGGGAGTTCCCACCGGGGAGCTGTTTTTT. It is translated as CASSQGVPTGELFF.

J is TRBJ2-6 and V is TRBV11-1; D remains ambiguous. The CDR3 totals 15 residues. Looked up from germline, CDR1 is SGHAT and CDR2 is FQDESV (reference sequence). Trimming left V 5 bases short and J 0 bases short, with 8 bases between. The CDR3, as DNA: TGTGCCAGCAGCCTCCACAGCTCTGGGGCCAACGTCCTGACTTTC. Its translation: CASSLHSSGANVLTF.

A few counts support this clonotype. The chain joins TRBV12-3 or TRBV12-4 to TRBJ2-5; D is possibly TRBD2 (5 bases). This CDR3 has 14 amino acids. With 2 bases removed from V and 3 bases from J, the gap between germline ends came to 10 bases. The DNA of the CDR3 is TGTGCCAGCAGTTTATCTAGCTTGGAAGAGACCCAGTACTTC. It codes for CASSLSSLEETQYF.

This sequence joins TRBV5-1 and TRBJ2-5, with no clear D. Germline CDR1 SGHRS, CDR2 YFSETQ. This CDR3 is built from 15 residues. V was pared by 0 bases and J by 4 bases, with 13 bases between. CDR3 protein: CASSLDFSSGETQYF. The CDR3 bases are TGCGCCAGCAGCTTGGATTTCTCCTCGGGAGAGACCCAGTACTTC.

This clonotype was seen repeatedly, ten times or more. The chain carries TRBV7-9 and TRBJ1-1; no firm D call. There are 14 residues in the CDR3. The V gene's germline CDR1 is SEHNR and CDR2 FQNEAQ (reference sequence). Trimming took off 5 bases at V and 1 base at J, with 11 bases between the two ends. The CDR3 DNA reads as TGTGCCAGCAGCGCCCCAACATCGAACACTGAAGCTTTCTTT. It encodes CASSAPTSNTEAFF.

This clonotype was observed a few times. The chain carries TRBV7-9 and TRBJ2-1; TRBD2 matches at 9 bases. V lost 2 bases and J lost 1; bases outside the gene matches: 15. Germline CDR1 is SEHNR and CDR2 is FQNEAQ (reference sequence). The CDR3 runs 20 residues. The DNA for the CDR3 is TGTGCCAGCAGCTTACGACGGCACCGATCTAGCGGGACATCCTACAATGAGCAGTTCTTC. This gives the protein CASSLRRHRSSGTSYNEQFF.

The V call is TRBV7-9, the J call TRBJ1-1; D is perhaps TRBD1 (5 bases). Germline CDR1 SEHNR, CDR2 FQNEAQ (reference sequence). The CDR3 runs to 13 residues. V was clipped by 4 bases and J by 4 bases, with 10 bases between them. The CDR3 is CASSYAGTTEAFF. DNA for the CDR3: TGTGCCAGCAGCTACGCAGGGACCACTGAAGCTTTCTTT.

This clonotype was found a few times. The J gene is TRBJ2-2, the V gene TRBV7-9, with 8 bases fitting TRBD1. Germline-derived CDR1 and CDR2 are SEHNR and FQNEAQ (reference sequence). The CDR3 runs to 16 residues. The V and J ends lost 3 bases and 5 bases, in that order; junction bases with no gene match: 8. The CDR3 is CASSFSGQGVTGELFF. CDR3 DNA sequence: TGTGCCAGCAGCTTCTCAGGACAGGGAGTTACCGGGGAGCTGTTTTTT.

This clonotype was counted many times. The V gene is TRBV11-2, the J gene TRBJ2-1; D remains unclear. In germline, CDR1 is SGHAT, CDR2 FQNNGV. The V end lost 5 bases, the J end lost 10 bases, and 12 bases lay between the germline ends. The CDR3 consists of 12 residues. CDR3: CASSGENLEQFF. Written as DNA, the CDR3 is TGTGCCAGCAGCGGAGAAAATTTAGAGCAGTTCTTC.

This clonotype was seen a handful of times. The V and J genes are TRBV4-1 and TRBJ2-7; 8 positions match TRBD1. The V gene end was trimmed by 4 bases and the J gene end by 5 bases; junction bases not matched to a gene: 19. CDR1 and CDR2 from the germline V gene are MGHRA and YSYEKL. The CDR3 runs to 18 residues. The CDR3 spells CASSPIIPPQGARDEQYF. CDR3 coding DNA: TGCGCCAGCAGCCCTATAATACCACCCCAGGGGGCGCGGGACGAGCAGTACTTC.

V and J are TRBV10-3 and TRBJ2-3; D is ambiguous. With 3 bases removed from V and 4 bases from J, the gap between germline ends came to 17 bases. This CDR3 is 16 amino acids long. Germline V lookup: CDR1 ENHRY, CDR2 SYGVKD. CDR3 residues: CAISESPPGAADTQYF. The CDR3 DNA reads as TGTGCCATCAGTGAATCCCCCCCGGGTGCAGCAGATACGCAGTATTTT.

V gene TRBV7-9 combines with J gene TRBJ1-1; D unresolved. V lost 1 base and J 6 bases, leaving 6 bases between the germline ends. This CDR3 has 12 residues. CDR1 SEHNR and CDR2 FQNEAQ come from the germline V gene (reference sequence). The CDR3 sequence is CASSLGVSEAFF. CDR3 DNA sequence: TGTGCCAGCAGCTTAGGAGTTTCTGAAGCTTTCTTT.

This clonotype was counted a few times. The CDR3, as DNA: TGTGCCAGCAGTTACTCGGGCCGATCCTACAATGAGCAGTTCTTC. This sequence encodes CASSYSGRSYNEQFF. V gene TRBV6-5 combines with J gene TRBJ2-1; D remains unclear. The CDR3 has 15 amino acids. V dropped 0 bases and J dropped 1 base, with 7 bases sitting between them. The germline V gene encodes CDR1 MNHEY and CDR2 SVGAGI.

This clonotype has a handful of counts. The chain combines TRBV20-1 with TRBJ2-3; no clear D. This CDR3 has 15 residues. The germline V gene has CDR1 DFQATT and CDR2 SNEGSKA (reference sequence). The CDR3 nucleotides are TGCAGCGCGACTGCCCCTCCTAGAGACACAGATACGCAGTATTTT. Translating gives CSATAPPRDTDTQYF.

This chain links TRBV10-3 with TRBJ2-7; 7 bases are shared with TRBD1. CDR1 ENHRY and CDR2 SYGVKD come from the germline V gene. Trimming cost V 4 bases and J 4 bases; bases outside gene matches: 1. The CDR3 sequence is 12 residues long. The CDR3 loop is CAISGDSYEQYV. The CDR3 bases are TGTGCCATCAGTGGGGACAGTTACGAGCAGTACGTC.

CDR3: CSAISASGGLFGTQYF. The CDR3 coding sequence is TGCAGTGCTATCTCGGCTAGCGGGGGGCTGTTCGGGACCCAGTACTTC. V is TRBV20-1 and J is TRBJ2-5, with 11 bases lining up with TRBD2. CDR1 is DFQATT, CDR2 SNEGSKA, per germline (reference sequence). Unmatched junction bases numbered 14, after V lost 4 bases and J lost 7 bases. CDR3 size: 16 residues.